A selection of T cell receptor beta chains follows, all from one sample in a study of cytomegalovirus exposure and HLA in healthy donors. Generated by immunoSEQ multiplex PCR, the TCRdb table keeps only in-frame clones and is missing some. The data contain 130,000 to 150,000 clones, 70% to 85% of them seen just once; the ten biggest clones take up around 4.1%. Sequenced: PBMCs. These receptors were obtained from a middle-aged man in good health and CMV-seropositive. CDR3s leave out the opening cysteine and the closing phenylalanine or tryptophan.

TRBJ2-1 TRBV5-1 ASSSSTGTANEQF
TRBJ2-5 TRBV4-1 ASSPGLAGGRGRETQY
TRBJ2-3 TRBV4-1 ASSRITGTSGRAGTQY
TRBJ2-3 TRBV7-3 ASSPGQGATDTQY
TRBJ1-6 TRBV6-1 ASSGPGQGVLPLH
TRBJ1-3 TRBV6-5 ASSYTGSGNTIY
TRBJ1-4 TRBV29-1 SVEGGRDEKLF
TRBJ2-5 TRBV6-6 ASSSGTGLEETQY
TRBJ2-1 TRBV5-1 ASSLGQGAYNEQF
TRBJ2-2 TRBV4-3 ASSQEWGQDLTNTGELF
TRBJ2-4 TRBV6-7 ASSYLAGGPSKNIQY
TRBJ2-2 TRBV19 ASSIAQGWAGELF
TRBJ2-1 TRBV6-1 ASSEIAGINEQF
TRBJ1-5 TRBV18 ASSPTGGNQPQH
TRBJ1-5 TRBV6-6 ASSPGHKNQPQH
TRBJ1-1 TRBV9 ASSSGGTEAF
TRBJ2-5 TRBV25-1 ASSDLTIQETQY
TRBJ1-2 TRBV5-1 ASRVIGTGEGYT
TRBJ1-2 TRBV10-1 ASSESRGPSGYT
TRBJ2-2 TRBV5-4 ASSWGSSGGFSGELF
TRBJ1-2 TRBV4-2 ASSRDSTGGNYGYT
TRBJ1-4 TRBV5-5 ASSLTRGTGYNEKLF
TRBJ2-3 TRBV15 ATSRDQGASTDTQY
TRBJ2-3 TRBV5-1 ASSLRLRDAQY
TRBJ2-3 TRBV19 ASSITGTSTDTQY
TRBJ1-5 TRBV19 ASSGSRLGNQPQH
TRBJ2-3 TRBV6-5 ASSSLGGYTQY
TRBJ1-5 TRBV9 ASSDRDRYKPQH
TRBJ1-6 TRBV30 AWRFGGFNSPLH
TRBJ2-5 TRBV4-1 ASSQGGDQETQY
TRBJ1-2 TRBV5-8 ASKGQNYGYT
TRBJ1-4 TRBV28 ASSSHGGSNEKLF
TRBJ2-7 TRBV27 ASSSYNPGLATHEQY
TRBJ2-7 TRBV18 ASSSELGATYEQY
TRBJ2-2 TRBV5-6 ASSRGVNTGELF
TRBJ1-2 TRBV6-5 ASRRDRLTGYT
TRBJ1-2 TRBV9 ASSQRTGVVGNGYT
TRBJ1-4 TRBV18 ASSPPGGTNEKLF
TRBJ1-3 TRBV5-1 ASSPGQGSGNTIY
TRBJ1-2 TRBV6-1 ASSPEGSGGYGYT
TRBJ1-5 TRBV19 ASSPTGGSSYSNQPQH
TRBJ1-2 TRBV10-3 ASSLGQGYGYT